This T cell receptor (beta chain) was profiled in a study of control samples from healthy donors and cancer patients. CDR3 length equals 12 residues. The germline V gene encodes CDR1 LGHNT and CDR2 FRNRAP. Trimming took 9 bases from V and 5 from J; bases not matched to a gene: 4. Data came from immunoSEQ multiplex PCR; TCRdb stores just in-frame clones and leaves some out. This sample carries roughly 120,000 clones, 70% to 90% of them seen once, and the ten largest clones take 3% to 3.5%. The sequence was collected from a middle-aged man in good health. The sequenced sample consisted of blood. The chain has TRBV12-5 and TRBJ2-5; 9 nucleotides match TRBD1. CDR3: CASRDRAETQYF. CDR3 nucleotides: TGTGCTAGCCGGGACAGGGCGGAGACCCAGTACTTC.